This T cell receptor beta chain was recorded in a study of CD8+CD57+ T cells in acquired aplastic anemia. With 6 bases clipped from V and 0 bases from J, the junction kept 5 bases outside the gene matches. This CDR3 is 15 amino acids long. The germline gives CDR1 MGHDK, CDR2 SYGVNS. CDR3 and TCR beta VDJ profiling relied on a genomic DNA template. A single record per CDR3 protein comes from TCRdb applying MiXCR to the reads. Among around 200,000 distinct CDR3 sequences listed, around 50% were seen once. Flow cytometry had shown expanded CD8+CD57+ cells in the patients chosen for sequencing. The TCR comes from a human donor with aplastic anemia. The sequencing input was sorted CD4+, CD8+, or CD8+CD57+ T cells (not recorded which) from PBMCs. V is TRBV25-1 and J is TRBJ2-7, with 10 bases that match TRBD2. The CDR3 is CASSLAGGLSYEQYF. The CDR3 coding sequence is TGTGCCAGCAGCTTAGCGGGAGGACTCTCCTACGAGCAGTACTTC.